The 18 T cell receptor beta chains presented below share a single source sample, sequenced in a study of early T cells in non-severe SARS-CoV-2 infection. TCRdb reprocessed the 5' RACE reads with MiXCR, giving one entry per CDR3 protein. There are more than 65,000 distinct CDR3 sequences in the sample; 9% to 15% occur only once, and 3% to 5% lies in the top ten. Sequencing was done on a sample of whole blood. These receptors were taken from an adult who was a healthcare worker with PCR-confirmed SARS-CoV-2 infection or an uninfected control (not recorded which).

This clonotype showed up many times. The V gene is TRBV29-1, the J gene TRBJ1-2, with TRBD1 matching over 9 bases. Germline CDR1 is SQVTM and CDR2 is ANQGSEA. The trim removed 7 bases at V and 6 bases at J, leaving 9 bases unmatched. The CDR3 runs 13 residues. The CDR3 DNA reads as TGCAGCGCCTGGGACAGGGAAGGCGATGGCTACACCTTC. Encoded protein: CSAWDREGDGYTF. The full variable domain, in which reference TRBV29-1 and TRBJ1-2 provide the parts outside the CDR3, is SAVISQKPSRDICQRGTSLTIQCQVDSQVTMMFWYRQQPGQSLTLIATANQGSEATYESGFVIDKFPISRPNLTFSTLTVSNMSPEDSSIYLCSAWDREGDGYTFGSGTRLTVV.

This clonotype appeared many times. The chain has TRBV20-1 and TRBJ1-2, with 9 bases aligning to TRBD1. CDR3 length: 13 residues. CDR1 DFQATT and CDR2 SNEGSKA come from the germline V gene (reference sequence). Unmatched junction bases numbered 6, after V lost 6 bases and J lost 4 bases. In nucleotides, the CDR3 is TGCAGTGCCGGGACAGGGACGGTCTATGGCTACACCTTC. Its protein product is CSAGTGTVYGYTF.

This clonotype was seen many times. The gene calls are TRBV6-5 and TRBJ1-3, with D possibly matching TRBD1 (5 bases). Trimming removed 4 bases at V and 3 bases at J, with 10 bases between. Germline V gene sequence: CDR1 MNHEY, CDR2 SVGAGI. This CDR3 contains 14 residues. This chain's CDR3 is CASSSQGVGNTIYF. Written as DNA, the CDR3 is TGTGCCAGCAGTTCCCAGGGAGTTGGAAACACCATATATTTT.

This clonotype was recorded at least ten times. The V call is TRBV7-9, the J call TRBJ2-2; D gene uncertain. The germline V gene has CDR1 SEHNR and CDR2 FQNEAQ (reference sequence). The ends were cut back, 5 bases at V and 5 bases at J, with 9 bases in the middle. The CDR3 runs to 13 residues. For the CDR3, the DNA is TGTGCCAGCAGCCAAGGGCGTACCGGGGAGCTGTTTTTT. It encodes CASSQGRTGELFF. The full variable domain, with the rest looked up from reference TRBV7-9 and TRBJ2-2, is DTGVSQNPRHKITKRGQNVTFRCDPISEHNRLYWYRQTLGQGPEFLTYFQNEAQLEKSRLLSDRFSAERPKGSFSTLEIQRTEQGDSAMYLCASSQGRTGELFFGEGSRLTVL.

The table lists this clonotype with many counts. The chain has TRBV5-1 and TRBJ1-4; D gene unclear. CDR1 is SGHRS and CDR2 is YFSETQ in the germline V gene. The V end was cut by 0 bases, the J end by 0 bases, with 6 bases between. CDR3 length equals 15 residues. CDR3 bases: TGCGCCAGCAGCTTGGGAGTCGCAACTAATGAAAAACTGTTTTTT. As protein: CASSLGVATNEKLFF.

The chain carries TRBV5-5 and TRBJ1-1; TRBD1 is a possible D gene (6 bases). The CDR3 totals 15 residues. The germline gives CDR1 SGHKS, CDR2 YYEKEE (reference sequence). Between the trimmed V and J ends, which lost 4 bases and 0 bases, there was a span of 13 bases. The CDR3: CASSVRRQVNTEAFF. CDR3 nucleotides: TGTGCCAGCAGCGTACGAAGACAGGTGAACACTGAAGCTTTCTTT.

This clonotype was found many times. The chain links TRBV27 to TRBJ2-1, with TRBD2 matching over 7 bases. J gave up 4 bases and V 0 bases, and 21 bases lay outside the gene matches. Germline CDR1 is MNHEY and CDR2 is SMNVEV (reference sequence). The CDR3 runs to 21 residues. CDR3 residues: CASSLSAPASGTPATYNEQFF. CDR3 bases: TGTGCCAGCAGTTTATCGGCTCCGGCTAGCGGAACTCCCGCCACATACAATGAGCAGTTCTTC.

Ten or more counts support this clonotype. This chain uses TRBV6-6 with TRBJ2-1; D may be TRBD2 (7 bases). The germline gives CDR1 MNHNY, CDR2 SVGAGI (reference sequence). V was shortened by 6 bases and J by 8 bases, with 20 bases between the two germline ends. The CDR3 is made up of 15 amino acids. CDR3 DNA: TGTGCCAGCAGCCCCCGGAGGGGGGGGGAAGATGAGCAGTTCTTC. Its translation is CASSPRRGGEDEQFF.

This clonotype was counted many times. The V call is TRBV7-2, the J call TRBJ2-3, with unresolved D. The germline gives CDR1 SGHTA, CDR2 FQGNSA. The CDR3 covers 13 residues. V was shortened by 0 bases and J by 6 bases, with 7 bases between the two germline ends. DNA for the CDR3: TGTGCCAGCAGCTTAGCGCGGCGGGATACGCAGTATTTT. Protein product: CASSLARRDTQYF.

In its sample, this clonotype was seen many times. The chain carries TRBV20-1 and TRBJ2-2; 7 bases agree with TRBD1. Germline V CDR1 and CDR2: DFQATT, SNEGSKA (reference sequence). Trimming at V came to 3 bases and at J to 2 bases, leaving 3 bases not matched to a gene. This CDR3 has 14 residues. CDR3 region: CSARRGLNTGELFF. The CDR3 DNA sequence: TGCAGTGCTAGGAGGGGGCTTAACACCGGGGAGCTGTTTTTT.

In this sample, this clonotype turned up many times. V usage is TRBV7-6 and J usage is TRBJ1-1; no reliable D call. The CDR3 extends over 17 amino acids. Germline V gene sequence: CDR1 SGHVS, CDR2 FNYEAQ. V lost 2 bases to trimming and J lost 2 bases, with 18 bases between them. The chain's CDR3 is CASSLWRGRTLNTEAFF. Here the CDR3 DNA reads TGTGCCAGCAGCTTATGGAGAGGCCGGACTTTAAACACTGAAGCTTTCTTT.

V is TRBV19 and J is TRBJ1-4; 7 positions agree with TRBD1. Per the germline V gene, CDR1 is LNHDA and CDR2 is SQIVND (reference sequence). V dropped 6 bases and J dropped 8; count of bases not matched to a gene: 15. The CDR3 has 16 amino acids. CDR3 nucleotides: TGTGCCAGTAGCCGGCCCAGGGACAGCGCCCGGGAAAAACTGTTTTTT. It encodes CASSRPRDSAREKLFF.

The CDR3: CASSLRMGGSTEAFF. The CDR3 DNA sequence: TGTGCCAGCAGCTTGCGGATGGGGGGGAGCACTGAAGCTTTCTTT. This chain links TRBV7-8 with TRBJ1-1; D may be TRBD1 (5 bases). CDR1 and CDR2 (germline): SGHVS, FQNEAQ. CDR3 size: 15 residues. Trimming took 3 bases from V and 4 from J, leaving 15 bases between them.

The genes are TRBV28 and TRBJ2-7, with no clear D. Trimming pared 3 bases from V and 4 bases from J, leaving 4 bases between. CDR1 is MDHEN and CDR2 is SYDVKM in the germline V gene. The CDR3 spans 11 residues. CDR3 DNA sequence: TGTGCCAGCAGTTTGGAGTACGAGCAGTACTTC. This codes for CASSLEYEQYF.

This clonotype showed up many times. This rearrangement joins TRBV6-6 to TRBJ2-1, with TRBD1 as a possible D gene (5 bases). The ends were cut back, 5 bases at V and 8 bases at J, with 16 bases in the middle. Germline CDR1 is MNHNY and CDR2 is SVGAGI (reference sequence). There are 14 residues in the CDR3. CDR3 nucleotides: TGTGCCAGCAGTGGCCTGCAGGGTATCGATGAGCAGTTCTTC. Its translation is CASSGLQGIDEQFF.

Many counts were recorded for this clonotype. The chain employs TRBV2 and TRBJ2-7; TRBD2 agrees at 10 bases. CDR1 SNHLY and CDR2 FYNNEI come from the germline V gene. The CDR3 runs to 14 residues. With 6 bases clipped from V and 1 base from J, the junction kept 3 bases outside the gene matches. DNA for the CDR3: TGTGCCAGCAGCGCTAGCGGGAGATCCTACGAGCAGTACTTC. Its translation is CASSASGRSYEQYF.

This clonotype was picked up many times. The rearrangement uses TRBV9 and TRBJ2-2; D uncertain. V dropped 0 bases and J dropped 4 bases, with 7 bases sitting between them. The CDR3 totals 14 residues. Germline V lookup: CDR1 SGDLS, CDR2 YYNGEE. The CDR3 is CASSVGLTTGELFF. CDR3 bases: TGTGCCAGCAGCGTAGGGCTCACCACCGGGGAGCTGTTTTTT. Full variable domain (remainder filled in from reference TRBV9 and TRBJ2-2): DSGVTQTPKHLITATGQRVTLRCSPRSGDLSVYWYQQSLDQGLQFLIQYYNGEERAKGNILERFSAQQFPDLHSELNLSSLELGDSALYFCASSVGLTTGELFFGEGSRLTVL.

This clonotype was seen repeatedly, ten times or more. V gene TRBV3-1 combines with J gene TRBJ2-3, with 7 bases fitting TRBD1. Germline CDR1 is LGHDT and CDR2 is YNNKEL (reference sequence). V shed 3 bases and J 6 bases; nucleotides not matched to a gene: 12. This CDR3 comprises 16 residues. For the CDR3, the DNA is TGTGCCAGCAGCCATCCACGACAGGGAGCAGGGGATACGCAGTATTTT. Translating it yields CASSHPRQGAGDTQYF.